The present TCR beta chain was sequenced within a study of blood T cell repertoires in COVID-19. Study in general: Acute and convalescent COVID-19 specimens originated in the United States, Italy and Spain. Sources were T cells, B-cell-depleted T cells, or PBMCs; the material itself was cDNA or gDNA.

In the original analysis: Amplifying reference gene primers gave estimates of nucleated cell counts. Measured with immunoSEQ multiplex PCR; TCRdb has only the in-frame clones, and not every one. That table is the source of V, J and clone size, and D and trimming were worked out from the DNA. The sample lists 55,000 to 80,000 clones; approximately 83% were seen once. Trimming removed 2 bases from V and 0 bases from J; junction bases left unmatched: 4. CDR1 and CDR2 from the germline V gene are SGHRS and YFSETQ. The CDR3 has 18 residues. Sequencing was performed on peripheral blood. J is TRBJ2-6 and V is TRBV5-1; 11 bases match TRBD1. The clonotype originates from a human donor in a cohort sampled during active COVID-19. CDR3 region: CASSFWTGGVSGANVLTF. In nucleotides, the CDR3 is TGCGCCAGCAGCTTTTGGACAGGGGGCGTCTCTGGGGCCAACGTCCTGACTTTC.